The next 13 T cell receptor beta chains were all read from a single sample in a study of cytomegalovirus exposure and HLA in healthy donors. This PCR relied on a set of 60 Vbeta primers and 13 Jbeta primers. Clones were read by immunoSEQ multiplex PCR, and TCRdb kept only the in-frame ones, dropping some. There are some 130,000 clones in the sample; approximately 80% occur only once, and 1% to 1.5% lies in the top ten. The sequencing sample was made of PBMCs. Receptor source: a girl aged 2 to 10 in good health and CMV-seronegative.

This rearrangement joins TRBV7-2 to TRBJ2-7; no reliable D call. This CDR3 contains 15 residues. Trimming stripped 3 bases from V and 0 bases from J, with 12 bases between. The germline V gene encodes CDR1 SGHTA and CDR2 FQGNSA. The CDR3 sequence is CASSFLDDLSYEQYF. CDR3 in DNA: TGTGCCAGCAGCTTTCTAGACGATCTCTCCTACGAGCAGTACTTC.

This rearrangement joins TRBV4-2 to TRBJ1-1, with 7 bases that match TRBD1. The CDR3 runs 12 residues. The V segment lost 4 bases and the J segment 7 bases; nucleotides outside the gene matches: 3. CDR1 and CDR2 from the germline V gene are LGHNA and YNFKEQ. The CDR3 protein is CASSPYRGEAFF. DNA for the CDR3: TGTGCCAGCAGCCCGTACAGGGGTGAAGCTTTCTTT.

The gene calls are TRBV7-3 and TRBJ2-1, with D perhaps matching TRBD2 (5 bases). Germline CDR1 reads SGHTA; CDR2 reads FQGTGA. This CDR3 is 13 amino acids long. Trimming removed 2 bases from V and 9 bases from J, with 11 bases in between. CDR3 amino acids: CASSLERLGEQFF. As DNA, the CDR3 is TGTGCCAGCAGCTTAGAGCGGCTGGGTGAGCAGTTCTTC. The complete variable domain, with remaining parts taken from reference TRBV7-3 and TRBJ2-1, reads GAGVSQTPSNKVTEKGKYVELRCDPISGHTALYWYRQSLGQGPEFLIYFQGTGAADDSGLPNDRFFAVRPEGSVSTLKIQRTERGDSAVYLCASSLERLGEQFFGPGTRLTVL.

V and J are TRBV9 and TRBJ2-3, with a possible D match to TRBD1 (7 bases). In germline, CDR1 is SGDLS, CDR2 YYNGEE. V was shortened by 1 base and J by 2 bases, with 17 bases between the two germline ends. This CDR3 contains 17 residues. CDR3 sequence (DNA): TGTGCCAGCAGCGTACCGGCGGGACAGAGCCCCACAGATACGCAGTATTTT. It yields the protein CASSVPAGQSPTDTQYF.

The rearrangement uses TRBV9 and TRBJ1-1; D gene uncertain. The CDR3 contains 16 residues. Germline V gene lookup returns CDR1 SGDLS and CDR2 YYNGEE. Between the trimmed V and J ends, which lost 4 bases and 1 base, there was a span of 17 bases. The DNA for the CDR3 is TGTGCCAGCAGCCTAGACGCGGGGATTTCGAACACTGAAGCTTTCTTT. It translates to CASSLDAGISNTEAFF.

The gene calls are TRBV30 and TRBJ1-6, with TRBD1 as a possible D gene (5 bases). Trimming pared 4 bases from V and 10 bases from J, leaving 23 bases between. Germline V lookup: CDR1 GTSNPN, CDR2 SVGIG (reference sequence). The CDR3 contains 16 residues. CDR3 region: CAWTPEGAEGRSPLHF. Here the CDR3 DNA reads TGTGCCTGGACCCCCGAAGGGGCAGAAGGACGGTCACCCCTCCACTTT.

The chain is built from TRBV11-2 and TRBJ1-3, with 7 bases matching TRBD1. This CDR3 is built from 17 residues. Germline trimming cut 5 bases from V and 0 bases from J; bases unmatched to any gene: 10. Germline V CDR1 and CDR2: SGHAT, FQNNGV. The CDR3 is CASSLGGQGGSGNTIYF. The CDR3 coding sequence is TGTGCCAGCAGCCTAGGGGGGCAGGGGGGCTCTGGAAACACCATATATTTT.

The chain combines TRBV5-4 with TRBJ2-2; D is ambiguous. Germline CDR1 is SGHNT and CDR2 is YYREEE (reference sequence). The CDR3 runs to 15 residues. Deletions cut 4 bases from V and 0 bases from J, with 10 bases between. In nucleotides, the CDR3 is TGTGCCAGCAGCCCACCTACCGCGAACACCGGGGAGCTGTTTTTT. Residues: CASSPPTANTGELFF.

V and J are TRBV30 and TRBJ1-5; TRBD1 might be the D (5 bases). This CDR3 comprises 12 residues. Germline V gene data show CDR1 as GTSNPN and CDR2 as SVGIG (reference sequence). Trimming took 2 bases from V and 4 from J, leaving 6 bases between them. The CDR3 coding sequence is TGTGCCTGGAGTTCAGGGAATCAGCCCCAGCATTTT. It specifies CAWSSGNQPQHF.

The chain has TRBV5-1 and TRBJ1-1; possible D gene TRBD1, 6 bases. Trimming stripped 4 bases from V and 0 bases from J, with 13 bases between. This CDR3 has 15 amino acids. Germline values: CDR1 SGHRS, CDR2 YFSETQ. The CDR3 bases are TGCGCCAGCAGCATAGCTCAGGGGCTGAACACTGAAGCTTTCTTT. Amino acids: CASSIAQGLNTEAFF.

This clone was seen just once. V and J are TRBV29-1 and TRBJ2-5, with D maybe TRBD2 (5 bases). The end of the DNA is better explained by TRBJ2-7, so the J call may be wrong. The germline V gene has CDR1 SQVTM and CDR2 ANQGSEA. The CDR3 loop spans 12 amino acids. This CDR3 is CSVVAGGYEQYF. For the CDR3, the DNA is TGCAGCGTTGTCGCGGGTGGCTACGAGCAGTACTTC.

V is TRBV9 and J is TRBJ2-5; 8 bases match TRBD2. The CDR3 covers 14 residues. The germline CDR1 and CDR2 sequences are SGDLS and YYNGEE. V gave up 4 bases and J gave up 8 bases; unmatched junction bases: 10. For the CDR3, the DNA is TGTGCCAGCAGCTCCGGGAGGGGGGCTGAAACCCAGTACTTC. Its translation: CASSSGRGAETQYF.

The CDR3 nucleotides are TGCGCCAGCAGCCAAGATCCGGGACTTTATAGCAATCAGCCCCAGCATTTT. Encoded protein: CASSQDPGLYSNQPQHF. V is TRBV4-1 and J is TRBJ1-5; D is possibly TRBD1 (5 bases). Germline loops: CDR1 MGHRA, CDR2 YSYEKL. The CDR3 covers 17 residues. Deletions cut 0 bases from V and 0 bases from J, with 12 bases between.